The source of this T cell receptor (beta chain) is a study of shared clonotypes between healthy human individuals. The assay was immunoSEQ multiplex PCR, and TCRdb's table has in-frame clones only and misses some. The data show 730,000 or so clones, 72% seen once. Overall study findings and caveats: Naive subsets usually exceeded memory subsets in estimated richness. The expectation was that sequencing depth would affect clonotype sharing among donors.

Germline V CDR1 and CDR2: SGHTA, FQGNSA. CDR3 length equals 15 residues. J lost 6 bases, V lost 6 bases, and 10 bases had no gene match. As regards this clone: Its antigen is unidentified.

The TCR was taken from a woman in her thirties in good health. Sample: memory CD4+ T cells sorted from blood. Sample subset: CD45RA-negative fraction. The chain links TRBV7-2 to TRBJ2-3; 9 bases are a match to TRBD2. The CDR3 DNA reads TGTGCCAGCAGTTATACTAGCGGGCTGGGGGATACGCAGTATTTT. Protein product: CASSYTSGLGDTQYF.